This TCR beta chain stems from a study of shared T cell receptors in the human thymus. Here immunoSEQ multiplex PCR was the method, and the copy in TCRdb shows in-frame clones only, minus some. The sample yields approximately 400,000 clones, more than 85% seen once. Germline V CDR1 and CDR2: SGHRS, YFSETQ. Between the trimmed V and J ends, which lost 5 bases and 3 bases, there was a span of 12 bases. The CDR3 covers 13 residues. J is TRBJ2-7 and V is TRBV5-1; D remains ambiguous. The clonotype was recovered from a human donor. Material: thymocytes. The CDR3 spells CASRGNHYYEQYF. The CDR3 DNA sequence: TGCGCCAGCAGGGGGAACCACTACTACGAGCAGTACTTC.